Below, 8 T cell receptor beta chains from the same sample are listed, as sequenced in a study of shared clonotypes between healthy human individuals. Positive CCR7 selection of CD45RO-negative cells yielded the naive CD8 cells, and terminally differentiated effector memory CD45RA+ cells were excluded. Sequencing used immunoSEQ multiplex PCR; TCRdb keeps in-frame clones, though not all of them. In the table there are roughly 600,000 clones, 95% to 98% of which are singletons. The material sequenced was naive CD8+ T cells sorted from blood. The source of these receptors is a man between 25 and 39 years old in good health.

Here the CDR3 reads CASSPPQGAVSYEQYF. The CDR3 nucleotides read TGTGCCAGCTCACCACCTCAGGGGGCGGTTTCCTACGAGCAGTACTTC. The J gene is TRBJ2-7, the V gene TRBV18; 8 bases map to TRBD1. After removal of 0 bases from V and 1 base from J, the junction contained 5 bases not matched to a gene. The CDR3 covers 16 residues. Germline CDR1 and CDR2: KGHSH and LQKENI.

This rearrangement joins TRBV9 to TRBJ2-2; perhaps TRBD2 as D (5 bases). Germline V gene sequence: CDR1 SGDLS, CDR2 YYNGEE. The CDR3 sequence is 17 residues long. The ends were cut back, 3 bases at V and 0 bases at J, with 15 bases in the middle. The CDR3 bases are TGTGCCAGCAGCGATCCCTTAGCGAATACGAACACCGGGGAGCTGTTTTTT. Translation: CASSDPLANTNTGELFF.

This rearrangement joins TRBV11-2 to TRBJ1-1, with D unresolved. The germline V and J ends were trimmed by 9 bases and 6 bases, with 17 bases remaining between them. CDR3 size: 13 residues. Germline V gene lookup returns CDR1 SGHAT and CDR2 FQNNGV. CDR3 bases: TGTGCCAGTAACCTCCCCCTCTCCTCTGAAGCTTTCTTT. This translates into CASNLPLSSEAFF.

The chain links TRBV5-4 to TRBJ2-1, with a weak D call TRBD1 (5 bases). CDR3 length: 15 amino acids. Germline-derived CDR1 and CDR2 are SGHNT and YYREEE (reference sequence). The ends were cut back, 4 bases at V and 2 bases at J, with 13 bases in the middle. The CDR3 DNA sequence: TGTGCCAGCAGCCCGTTGGACAACCCCTACAATGAGCAGTTCTTC. This encodes CASSPLDNPYNEQFF.

J is TRBJ2-1 and V is TRBV6-5, with 9 bases identical to TRBD2. V trimming: 6 bases; J trimming: 3 bases; junction bases outside the gene matches: 6. The CDR3 length is 15 residues. The germline V gene has CDR1 MNHEY and CDR2 SVGAGI. CDR3 DNA sequence: TGTGCCAGCAGCCAGACTAGCGGAGACTACAATGAGCAGTTCTTC. Amino acid sequence: CASSQTSGDYNEQFF.

The chain links TRBV6-1 to TRBJ2-1; TRBD2 agrees at 7 bases. The V gene end was trimmed by 6 bases and the J gene end by 6 bases; junction bases not matched to a gene: 8. This CDR3 spans 14 amino acids. The germline gives CDR1 MNHNS, CDR2 SASEGT. The CDR3 DNA is TGTGCCAGCAGATATGTGGGAGGGCTCAATGAGCAGTTCTTC. It codes for CASRYVGGLNEQFF.

The J gene is TRBJ2-5, the V gene TRBV28; 7 bases are shared with TRBD2. After removal of 5 bases from V and 1 base from J, the junction contained 4 bases not matched to a gene. CDR1 and CDR2 from the germline V gene are MDHEN and SYDVKM. This CDR3 region has 14 residues. CDR3: CASSELATQETQYF. The CDR3 DNA reads as TGTGCCAGCAGTGAACTAGCGACCCAAGAGACCCAGTACTTC.

V and J are TRBV5-5 and TRBJ2-1, with no clear D. Germline V gene data show CDR1 as SGHKS and CDR2 as YYEKEE (reference sequence). This CDR3 is 15 amino acids long. V lost 6 bases and J lost 5, with 18 bases in between. In DNA form, the CDR3 reads TGTGCCAGCACCTTCTCATCTCTAGGAGACAATGAGCAGTTCTTC. Amino acid sequence: CASTFSSLGDNEQFF. Full variable domain (rest looked up from reference TRBV5-5 and TRBJ2-1): DAGVTQSPTHLIKTRGQQVTLRCSPISGHKSVSWYQQVLGQGPQFIFQYYEKEERGRGNFPDRFSARQFPNYSSELNVNALLLGDSALYLCASTFSSLGDNEQFFGPGTRLTVL.